Listed here are 5 T cell receptor beta chains from one sample, sequenced in a study of shared clonotypes between healthy human individuals. Sequencing was performed with immunoSEQ multiplex PCR; in TCRdb, only in-frame clones are kept and a portion is missing. In the table there are 100,000 or so clones, approximately 70% of which are singletons. Material: memory CD8+ T cells sorted from blood. The sample's subset: CD45RO+ cells pooled with CCR7-negative TemRA cells. The receptors were sampled from a woman in her 30s in good health.

As regards this clone: Other DNA variants within this sample encode the same CDR3. The chain couples TRBV28 to TRBJ2-1; D ambiguous. The CDR3 consists of 11 residues. Germline CDR1 is MDHEN and CDR2 is SYDVKM. V lost 7 bases, J lost 4 bases, and 5 bases lay in between. The CDR3, as DNA: TGTGCCAGCACTACTTACAATGAGCAGTTCTTC. This codes for CASTTYNEQFF.

The gene calls are TRBV5-1 and TRBJ2-1, with no clear D. V gave up 0 bases and J gave up 2 bases, with 15 bases separating them. The CDR3 length is 17 residues. The germline CDR1 and CDR2 sequences are SGHRS and YFSETQ. CDR3 loop: CASSLALRRIAYNEQFF. The CDR3 bases are TGCGCCAGCAGCTTGGCCTTGAGGCGGATCGCCTACAATGAGCAGTTCTTC.

This clone was counted only a few times. The chain recombines TRBV15 with TRBJ2-7; 10 positions match TRBD1. Germline loops: CDR1 LNHNV, CDR2 YYDKDF (reference sequence). Trimming took 4 bases from V and 5 from J; bases not matched to a gene: 8. There are 15 residues in the CDR3. CDR3 amino acids: CATSIGQGESDEQYF. CDR3 DNA sequence: TGTGCCACCAGCATCGGACAGGGGGAATCGGACGAGCAGTACTTC.

The rearrangement joins TRBV13 to TRBJ1-2; TRBD1 is a possible D gene (6 bases). This CDR3 region has 15 residues. The germline V and J ends were trimmed by 5 bases and 4 bases, with 17 bases remaining between them. The germline V gene has CDR1 PRHDT and CDR2 FYEKMQ (reference sequence). CDR3 sequence: CASSTEPGTFYGYTF. In nucleotides, the CDR3 is TGTGCCAGCAGCACGGAACCCGGGACATTCTATGGCTACACCTTC.

This chain connects TRBV5-1 to TRBJ2-3; the match to TRBD1 covers 7 bases. The CDR3 consists of 15 residues. The V gene's germline CDR1 is SGHRS and CDR2 YFSETQ. J lost 2 bases, V lost 0 bases, and 3 bases had no gene match. The CDR3 nucleotides read TGCGCCAGCAGCTTGGTGGGACAGCCCACAGATACGCAGTATTTT. Encoded protein: CASSLVGQPTDTQYF.